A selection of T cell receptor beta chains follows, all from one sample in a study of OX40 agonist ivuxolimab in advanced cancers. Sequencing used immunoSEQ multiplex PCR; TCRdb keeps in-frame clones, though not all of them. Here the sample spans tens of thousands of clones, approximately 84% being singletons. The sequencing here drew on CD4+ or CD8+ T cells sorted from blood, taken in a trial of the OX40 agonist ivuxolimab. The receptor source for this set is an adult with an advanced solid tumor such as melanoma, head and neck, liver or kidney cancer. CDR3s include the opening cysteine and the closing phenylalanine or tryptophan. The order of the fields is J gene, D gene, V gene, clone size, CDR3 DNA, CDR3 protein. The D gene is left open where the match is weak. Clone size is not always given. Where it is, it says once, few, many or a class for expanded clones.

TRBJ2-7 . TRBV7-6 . TGTGCCAGCAGTATCAAGAACGGCGAGCAGTACTTC CASSIKNGEQYF
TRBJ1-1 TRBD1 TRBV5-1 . TGCGCCAGCAGCTTGATAGGGGGCTCGAACACTGAAGCTTTCTTT CASSLIGGSNTEAFF
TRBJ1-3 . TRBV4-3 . TGCGCCAGCAGCCGCTCCGGGAGTACAGGAAACACCATATATTTT CASSRSGSTGNTIYF
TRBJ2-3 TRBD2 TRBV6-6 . TGTGCCAGCAGTATCGGGGGGGCAGCAGATACGCAGTATTTT CASSIGGAADTQYF
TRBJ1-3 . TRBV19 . TGTGCCAGTAGTATTCGCTACGGAAACACCATATATTTT CASSIRYGNTIYF
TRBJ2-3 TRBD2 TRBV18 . TGTGCCAGCTCACTTCCCCTTTTCCGAGCGGGAGGGCCGGCAGATACGCAGTATTTT CASSLPLFRAGGPADTQYF
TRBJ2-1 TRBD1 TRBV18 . TGTGCCAGCTCACGGGACAGGTCCTACAATGAGCAGTTCTTC CASSRDRSYNEQFF
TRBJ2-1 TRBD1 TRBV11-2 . TGTGCCAGCAGCTTCCGAGGGTATGGGACAGGGGTCTACAATGAGCAGTTCTTC CASSFRGYGTGVYNEQFF
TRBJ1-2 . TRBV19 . TGTGCCAGTAGTACCCCGGCAGGGGTTAACTATGGCTACACCTTC CASSTPAGVNYGYTF
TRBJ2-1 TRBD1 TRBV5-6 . TGTGCCAGCAGCCCCGTGGACAGGCCCTACAATGAGCAGTTCTTC CASSPVDRPYNEQFF
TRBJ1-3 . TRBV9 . TGTGCCAGCAGCGTAGCACTGCCTGGAAACACCATATATTTT CASSVALPGNTIYF
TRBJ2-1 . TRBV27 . TGTGCCAGCAGTTTATGGGGTGGCAATGAGCAGTTCTTC CASSLWGGNEQFF
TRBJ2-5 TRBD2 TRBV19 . TGTGCCAGTAGTATCGGACTAGCGGGAGTTGGGGAGACCCAGTACTTC CASSIGLAGVGETQYF
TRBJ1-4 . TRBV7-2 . TGTGCCAGCAGCCCGGGACGTCGGGAAAAACTGTTTTTT CASSPGRREKLFF
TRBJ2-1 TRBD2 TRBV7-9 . TGTGCCAGCAGCCCCCTCGGCGGGGGATTTGATGGCAATGAGCAGTTCTTC CASSPLGGGFDGNEQFF
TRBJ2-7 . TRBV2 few TGTGCCAGCAGTGAGAGGGCTAGGGGGGCGAGGGAGCAGTACTTC CASSERARGAREQYF
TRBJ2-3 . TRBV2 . TGTGCCAGCAGTCCCCTCAATCGACAGATTAGAGATACGCAGTATTTT CASSPLNRQIRDTQYF
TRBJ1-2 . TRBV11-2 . TGTGCCAGCAGCTCGGCGGGGGACGGGACTAACTATGGCTACACCTTC CASSSAGDGTNYGYTF
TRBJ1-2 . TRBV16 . TGTGCCAGCAGCCAACAACTGGACAGTCTGGGGGATGGCTACACCTTC CASSQQLDSLGDGYTF
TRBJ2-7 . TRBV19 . TGTGCCAGTAGTATTGGAGCCGGGGCCAGGGCCCGGCAGTACTTC CASSIGAGARARQYF
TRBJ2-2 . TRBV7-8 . TGTGCCAGCAGCTTTACCGGGGAGCTGTTTTTT CASSFTGELFF
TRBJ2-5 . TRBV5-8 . TGTGCCAGCAGCCAATGGGCTGGGGGGGGCGGCGAGACCCAGTACTTC CASSQWAGGGGETQYF
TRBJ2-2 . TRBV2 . TGTGCCAGCAGTTCTGGGGACTCGCACACCGGGGAGCTGTTTTTT CASSSGDSHTGELFF
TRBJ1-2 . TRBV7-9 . TGTGCCAGCAGCGAATGGACAGAGAACTATGGCTACACCTTC CASSEWTENYGYTF